The clone carrying this TCR beta chain was picked up a small number of times. The data stem from a study of blood T cell repertoires in COVID-19. Study overall: The United States, Italy and Spain provided the acute and convalescent COVID-19 samples. Sample material is recorded as cDNA or gDNA derived from T cells, B-cell-depleted T cells, or PBMCs.

V dropped 3 bases and J dropped 7 bases, with 11 bases sitting between them. Per the germline V gene, CDR1 is SGDLS and CDR2 is YYNGEE. This CDR3 contains 12 residues. Clones were read by immunoSEQ multiplex PCR, and TCRdb kept only the in-frame ones, dropping some. The table records 440,000 or so clones, roughly 90% of them present only once. Specimen: peripheral blood. The chain joins TRBV9 to TRBJ2-7, with D possibly being TRBD1 (5 bases). The sequence was collected from a woman between 35 and 50 years old with COVID-19, enrolled during active disease. CDR3 region: CASSDRGREQYF. The CDR3 region has the DNA TGTGCCAGCAGCGATAGGGGTAGGGAGCAGTACTTC.